Listed here are 10 T cell receptor beta chains from one sample, sequenced in a study of cytomegalovirus exposure and HLA in healthy donors. PCR amplification relied on 60 Vbeta primers (plus 13 Jbeta primers). The method was immunoSEQ multiplex PCR; TCRdb's version includes in-frame clones alone and lacks a portion of them. The table has some 180,000 clones, 81% seen once. The sequenced sample consisted of PBMCs. The receptors stem from a man between 35 and 55 years old in good health and CMV-seropositive.

V gene TRBV2 combines with J gene TRBJ2-7, with 8 bases fitting TRBD2. CDR1 is SNHLY, CDR2 FYNNEI, per germline. This CDR3 comprises 15 residues. V gave up 3 bases and J gave up 4 bases; unmatched junction bases: 8. The CDR3 sequence: CASSEGGTSEYEQYF. The CDR3 DNA reads TGTGCCAGCAGTGAGGGGGGGACTAGTGAGTACGAGCAGTACTTC.

This clone was seen a few times. J is TRBJ2-2 and V is TRBV6-6; 8 nucleotides align to TRBD2. This CDR3 is 13 amino acids long. In germline, CDR1 is MNHNY, CDR2 SVGAGI (reference sequence). V gave up 7 bases and J gave up 4 bases; unmatched junction bases: 2. The CDR3 DNA sequence: TGTGCCAGCACCGGGGGGGGCACCGGGGAGCTGTTTTTT. As protein: CASTGGGTGELFF.

Here the CDR3 reads CASSLDRETEAFF. The CDR3 DNA reads as TGTGCCAGCAGCTTAGATCGGGAAACAGAAGCTTTCTTT. This chain connects TRBV7-2 to TRBJ1-1; unclear D gene. The CDR3 is made up of 13 amino acids. Germline assignment: CDR1 SGHTA and CDR2 FQGNSA. V lost 1 base, J lost 8 bases, and 11 bases lay in between.

CDR3 amino acids: CASSLSSGLRGTQYF. The CDR3 coding sequence is TGTGCCAGCAGTTTGTCCAGCGGGCTTAGGGGTACGCAGTATTTT. The rearrangement joins TRBV27 to TRBJ2-3, with D possibly being TRBD2 (6 bases). Germline assignment: CDR1 MNHEY and CDR2 SMNVEV (reference sequence). V was trimmed by 3 bases and J by 8 bases, leaving 18 bases between them. The CDR3 extends over 15 amino acids.

V and J are TRBV18 and TRBJ2-7; D is undetermined. The germline V gene encodes CDR1 KGHSH and CDR2 LQKENI. V was clipped by 3 bases and J by 1 base, with 13 bases between them. There are 15 residues in the CDR3. The chain's CDR3 is CASSPAVRRSYEQYF. CDR3 nucleotide sequence: TGTGCCAGCTCACCGGCGGTTCGTAGATCCTACGAGCAGTACTTC. Looking up the rest from reference TRBV18 and TRBJ2-7 gives the full variable domain: NAGVMQNPRHLVRRRGQEARLRCSPMKGHSHVYWYRQLPEEGLKFMVYLQKENIIDESGMPKERFSAEFPKEGPSILRIQQVVRGDSAAYFCASSPAVRRSYEQYFGPGTRLTVT.

The sample holds one count of this clone. The rearrangement links TRBV7-6 to TRBJ2-7, with D tentatively TRBD2 (6 bases). Germline-derived CDR1 and CDR2 are SGHVS and FNYEAQ. Trimming removed 3 bases at V and 3 bases at J, with 12 bases between. This CDR3 is 14 amino acids long. The CDR3 region is CASSLGGEDYEQYF. For the CDR3, the DNA is TGTGCCAGCAGCTTGGGGGGAGAGGACTACGAGCAGTACTTC.

This clone was seen a few times. The chain employs TRBV6-5 and TRBJ1-5, with 7 bases fitting TRBD1. V trimming: 7 bases; J trimming: 4 bases; junction bases outside the gene matches: 4. This CDR3 has 13 residues. CDR1 is MNHEY and CDR2 is SVGAGI in the germline V gene. The CDR3 protein is CASMTGRNQPQHF. The CDR3 region has the DNA TGTGCCAGCATGACAGGGAGGAATCAGCCCCAGCATTTT.

This clone was recorded only once. The chain uses TRBV18 and TRBJ1-3, with D possibly matching TRBD1 (6 bases). V was cut by 3 bases and J by 1 base, with 19 bases left in between. The CDR3 sequence is 18 residues long. Germline V gives CDR1 KGHSH, CDR2 LQKENI. CDR3 sequence (DNA): TGTGCCAGCTCACCCCCGCTAGGGGGTTCGAGTTCTGGAAACACCATATATTTT. This codes for CASSPPLGGSSSGNTIYF.

The chain carries TRBV7-6 and TRBJ2-5; TRBD2 is a possible D gene (5 bases). The germline V gene has CDR1 SGHVS and CDR2 FNYEAQ. Between the trimmed V and J ends, which lost 5 bases and 2 bases, there was a span of 12 bases. There are 14 residues in the CDR3. The DNA for the CDR3 is TGTGCCAGCAGCCCAAGTGGAGGACAAGAGACCCAGTACTTC. This codes for CASSPSGGQETQYF.

CDR3 residues: CASSLRRAGHTSYEQYF. The CDR3, as DNA: TGTGCCAGCAGCTTGAGGAGGGCTGGACATACCTCCTACGAGCAGTACTTC. The chain combines TRBV11-2 with TRBJ2-7; possible D gene TRBD2, 6 bases. Trimming left V 3 bases short and J 0 bases short, with 18 bases between. The CDR3 loop spans 17 amino acids. Germline CDR1 reads SGHAT; CDR2 reads FQNNGV.